These 28 T cell receptor beta chains originate from one sample sequenced in a study of T-cell reconstitution after alpha-beta-depleted transplantation in children. Unique molecular identifiers featured in how the TCRbeta library was prepared. TCRdb ran MiXCR on the PCR reads and lists one entry per CDR3 protein. Here the sample spans about 980,000 distinct CDR3 sequences, under 30% being singletons. Sequencing was performed on PBMCs, mostly from graft donor cells, taken 360 days after TCRalphabeta/CD19-depleted stem cell transplant. The receptor source for this set is a boy under two years old who had a stem cell transplant for SCID, so the T cells may come from the graft donor.

This rearrangement joins TRBV5-1 to TRBJ2-5; no reliable D call. V was trimmed by 4 bases and J by 1 base, leaving 11 bases between them. This CDR3 is 14 amino acids long. CDR1 SGHRS and CDR2 YFSETQ come from the germline V gene. CDR3 protein: CASSEWTVQETQYF. DNA for the CDR3: TGCGCCAGCAGCGAATGGACGGTCCAAGAGACCCAGTACTTC.

This chain joins TRBV4-2 and TRBJ2-5; D assignment may be TRBD1 or TRBD2 (5 bases each). The CDR3 loop spans 14 amino acids. The germline V gene has CDR1 LGHNA and CDR2 YNFKEQ. The V gene lost 1 base and the J gene lost 4 bases, with 10 bases spanning the gap. The CDR3 bases are TGTGCCAGCAGCCAAGTTGGGGGACCAGAGACCCAGTACTTC. It yields the protein CASSQVGGPETQYF.

V is TRBV10-2 and J is TRBJ2-2, with D possibly TRBD2 on 7 matching bases. V was trimmed by 4 bases and J by 7 bases, leaving 31 bases between them. The CDR3 length is 20 residues. In germline, CDR1 is WSHSY, CDR2 SAAADI. CDR3 sequence (DNA): TGCGCCAGCAGTGGAATCGCGGGGGCGATCCTGCGGGGCTTTATCGGGGAGCTGTTTTTT. It codes for CASSGIAGAILRGFIGELFF.

The chain combines TRBV20-1 with TRBJ2-3; D is unclear. CDR1 and CDR2 (germline): DFQATT, SNEGSKA (reference sequence). CDR3 length equals 14 residues. With 1 base removed from V and 2 bases from J, the gap between germline ends came to 10 bases. For the CDR3, the DNA is TGCAGTGCTAGAGTTAAGGGTTTCACAGATACGCAGTATTTT. This encodes CSARVKGFTDTQYF.

This clonotype has only a few counts. The chain uses TRBV18 and TRBJ2-2; D is uncertain. CDR1 is KGHSH, CDR2 LQKENI, per germline. With 0 bases removed from V and 4 bases from J, the gap between germline ends came to 6 bases. This CDR3 contains 14 residues. The CDR3 DNA reads as TGTGCCAGCTCACCACCGACGGCCACCGGGGAGCTGTTTTTT. Protein product: CASSPPTATGELFF.

The chain recombines TRBV29-1 with TRBJ2-5; TRBD1 aligns across 8 bases. After removal of 7 bases from V and 2 bases from J, the junction contained 18 bases not matched to a gene. This CDR3 contains 17 residues. Germline assignment: CDR1 SQVTM and CDR2 ANQGSEA. The CDR3 sequence: CSAYGQGLFGAQETQYF. CDR3 bases: TGCAGCGCCTATGGACAGGGCCTTTTTGGGGCACAAGAGACCCAGTACTTC.

The chain is built from TRBV12-3 or TRBV12-4 and TRBJ1-5; TRBD1 matches 7 bases. The CDR3 sequence is 17 residues long. Trimming took 1 base from V and 2 from J; bases not matched to a gene: 8. The CDR3 loop reads CASSLGHRGTGNQPQHF. CDR3 coding DNA: TGTGCCAGCAGTTTAGGACATAGGGGGACAGGCAATCAGCCCCAGCATTTT.

This chain joins TRBV10-3 and TRBJ2-3; TRBD1 agrees at 10 bases. CDR1 ENHRY and CDR2 SYGVKD come from the germline V gene. The CDR3 totals 14 residues. The junction had 3 bases not matched to a gene; V was cut back by 8 bases and J by 1 base. As DNA, the CDR3 is TGTGCCATCTCCGGGACAGGGGGCACAGATACGCAGTATTTT. Translated, it gives CAISGTGGTDTQYF.

The J gene is TRBJ2-1, the V gene TRBV2, with D maybe TRBD1 (6 bases). The V end was cut by 5 bases, the J end by 4 bases, with 18 bases between. This CDR3 spans 16 amino acids. Germline CDR1 and CDR2: SNHLY and FYNNEI. The chain's CDR3 is CASSPQLPGQYNEQFF. DNA of the CDR3: TGTGCCAGCAGTCCCCAATTGCCCGGACAGTACAATGAGCAGTTCTTC. The variable domain in full, with the rest retrieved from reference TRBV2 and TRBJ2-1, is EPEVTQTPSHQVTQMGQEVILRCVPISNHLYFYWYRQILGQKVEFLVSFYNNEISEKSEIFDDQFSVERPDGSNFTLKIRSTKLEDSAMYFCASSPQLPGQYNEQFFGPGTRLTVL.

The chain couples TRBV15 to TRBJ2-1, with 7 bases aligning to TRBD2. This CDR3 spans 17 amino acids. J lost 5 bases, V lost 8 bases, and 18 bases had no gene match. Germline CDR1 and CDR2: LNHNV and YYDKDF (reference sequence). The CDR3 protein is CATCRGTAGIKNNEQFF. CDR3 DNA: TGTGCCACCTGCCGTGGAACAGCGGGGATAAAAAACAATGAGCAGTTCTTC.

The chain uses TRBV24-1 and TRBJ1-2; D is undetermined. CDR3 length equals 13 residues. Germline assignment: CDR1 KGHDR and CDR2 SFDVKD. V lost 3 bases, J lost 2 bases, and 6 bases lay in between. The CDR3 is CATSDQPNYGYTF. As DNA, the CDR3 is TGTGCCACCAGTGATCAGCCAAACTATGGCTACACCTTC.

The rearrangement joins TRBV12-3 or TRBV12-4 to TRBJ2-1, with TRBD2 matching 8 bases. V trimming: 6 bases; J trimming: 9 bases; junction bases outside the gene matches: 16. CDR3 length: 16 amino acids. CDR3 loop: CASSPNLSGGIGEQFF. The CDR3 nucleotides read TGTGCCAGCAGCCCTAATCTAAGCGGGGGTATCGGTGAGCAGTTCTTC.

This clonotype was detected a few times. The chain couples TRBV5-1 to TRBJ2-5, with TRBD2 identical over 12 bases. There are 16 residues in the CDR3. Trimming at V came to 4 bases and at J to 0 bases, leaving 4 bases not matched to a gene. Germline V gene sequence: CDR1 SGHRS, CDR2 YFSETQ. The CDR3 sequence is CASSPGLAGNQETQYF. CDR3 nucleotide sequence: TGCGCCAGCAGCCCCGGACTAGCGGGGAACCAAGAGACCCAGTACTTC.

In this sample, this clonotype turned up many times. For the CDR3, the DNA is TGCAGCTCAACCCTAATCAACACAGATACGCAGTATTTT. Its protein is CSSTLINTDTQYF. The chain joins TRBV29-1 to TRBJ2-3; D is ambiguous. There are 13 residues in the CDR3. Deletions cut 8 bases from V and 2 bases from J, with 14 bases between. From germline, CDR1 is SQVTM and CDR2 ANQGSEA.

In its sample, this clonotype was seen many times. The gene calls are TRBV5-1 and TRBJ2-3; tentative D call: TRBD2 (5 bases). Germline lookup yields CDR1 SGHRS and CDR2 YFSETQ. The CDR3 contains 16 residues. V lost 0 bases, J lost 1 base, and 12 bases lay in between. The CDR3 spells CASSLAPRGGTDTQYF. The CDR3 bases are TGCGCCAGCAGCTTGGCTCCCCGGGGAGGCACAGATACGCAGTATTTT.

This clonotype was counted a few times. This chain joins TRBV5-1 and TRBJ2-3, with D perhaps assigned TRBD1 or TRBD2 (5 bases each). CDR1 SGHRS and CDR2 YFSETQ come from the germline V gene. This CDR3 has 14 residues. Between the trimmed V and J ends, which lost 1 base and 4 bases, there was a span of 10 bases. CDR3 amino acids: CASSLLGVADTQYF. The CDR3 DNA follows: TGCGCCAGCAGCTTGCTGGGGGTGGCAGATACGCAGTATTTT.

This clonotype was seen more than once but under ten times. This chain uses TRBV4-1 with TRBJ2-7, with TRBD2 matching over 9 bases. With 5 bases clipped from V and 4 bases from J, the junction kept 12 bases outside the gene matches. Per germline, CDR1 MGHRA and CDR2 YSYEKL. The CDR3 loop spans 16 amino acids. The CDR3 is CASSEGSLAGPYEQYF. Here the CDR3 DNA reads TGCGCCAGCAGCGAAGGGAGTCTAGCGGGGCCATACGAGCAGTACTTC.

CDR3 DNA: TGTGCCACTGGGTTCCGGACAGGGCTATCCTACGAGCAGTACTTC. It codes for CATGFRTGLSYEQYF. V usage is TRBV6-1 and J usage is TRBJ2-7, with 8 nucleotides matching TRBD1. With 10 bases clipped from V and 1 base from J, the junction kept 12 bases outside the gene matches. Germline CDR1 MNHNS, CDR2 SASEGT. CDR3 length: 15 residues.

The chain recombines TRBV20-1 with TRBJ2-7; a weak D match, TRBD2 (5 bases). The germline V and J ends were trimmed by 0 bases and 7 bases, with 16 bases remaining between them. CDR3 length equals 14 residues. Germline values: CDR1 DFQATT, CDR2 SNEGSKA (reference sequence). Here the CDR3 reads CSARDTGRSGEQYF. CDR3 DNA: TGCAGTGCTAGAGATACTGGCCGCTCGGGGGAGCAGTACTTC.

V and J are TRBV20-1 and TRBJ2-5; maybe TRBD1 (6 bases). Per germline, CDR1 DFQATT and CDR2 SNEGSKA (reference sequence). The CDR3 is made up of 15 amino acids. Trimming removed 5 bases at V and 5 bases at J, with 21 bases between. The CDR3 sequence: CSALTGSLVVETQYF. The CDR3 region has the DNA TGCAGTGCTCTCACAGGGTCACTAGTTGTTGAGACCCAGTACTTC.

The V gene is TRBV7-9, the J gene TRBJ1-1; D unresolved. The CDR3 is 15 amino acids. Germline CDR1 SEHNR, CDR2 FQNEAQ (reference sequence). V lost 5 bases and J lost 1, with 14 bases in between. CDR3 nucleotide sequence: TGTGCCAGCAGCCCACTTTTGGGCCGGAACACTGAAGCTTTCTTT. This sequence encodes CASSPLLGRNTEAFF.

This clonotype was seen a handful of times. The chain uses TRBV4-2 and TRBJ1-2; 10 nucleotides line up with TRBD1. The CDR3 is 16 amino acids. CDR1 and CDR2 from the germline V gene are LGHNA and YNFKEQ. Trimming removed 0 bases from V and 4 bases from J; junction bases left unmatched: 5. The CDR3 bases are TGTGCCAGCAGCCAAGACGGGACAGGGGTCGGCTATGGCTACACCTTC. It codes for CASSQDGTGVGYGYTF.

The V and J genes are TRBV6-1 and TRBJ2-5; maybe TRBD1 (6 bases). Trimming left V 2 bases short and J 0 bases short, with 7 bases between. This CDR3 is 14 amino acids long. From germline, CDR1 is MNHNS and CDR2 SASEGT. CDR3 residues: CASSEQGYQETQYF. The CDR3 DNA follows: TGTGCCAGCAGTGAACAGGGGTACCAAGAGACCCAGTACTTC.

The genes are TRBV15 and TRBJ2-3; TRBD2 agrees at 10 bases. Germline trimming cut 2 bases from V and 6 bases from J; bases unmatched to any gene: 14. The germline V gene encodes CDR1 LNHNV and CDR2 YYDKDF (reference sequence). The CDR3 covers 18 residues. DNA for the CDR3: TGTGCCACCAGCAGATCCTCTAGCACTAGCGGGGCCTCGGATACGCAGTATTTT. This codes for CATSRSSSTSGASDTQYF.

This chain uses TRBV5-1 with TRBJ2-1; D remains unclear. Germline values: CDR1 SGHRS, CDR2 YFSETQ. V was clipped by 4 bases and J by 9 bases, with 11 bases between them. The CDR3 spans 12 residues. The CDR3 coding sequence is TGCGCCAGCAGCATCTCGGAAGGTGAGCAGTTCTTC. It specifies CASSISEGEQFF.

The rearrangement links TRBV5-1 to TRBJ2-1, with TRBD2 as a possible D gene (5 bases). Germline CDR1 SGHRS, CDR2 YFSETQ. V shed 0 bases and J shed 2 bases, with 12 bases lying between them. This CDR3 region has 16 residues. Written as DNA, the CDR3 is TGCGCCAGCAGCTTGGTTTCCCTAGCTCCCTACAATGAGCAGTTCTTC. Translated: CASSLVSLAPYNEQFF.

The rearrangement links TRBV20-1 to TRBJ2-3, with 9 bases matching TRBD2. J was trimmed by 1 base and V by 3 bases; bases with no gene match: 5. This CDR3 is built from 15 residues. In germline, CDR1 is DFQATT, CDR2 SNEGSKA (reference sequence). The CDR3 sequence: CSASPGLAGTDTQYF. The CDR3 coding sequence is TGCAGTGCTAGTCCGGGACTAGCCGGCACAGATACGCAGTATTTT.

The DNA of the CDR3 is TGTGCCTGGAGTGTAGGGACTAGCGCCCCCCATGAGCAGTTCTTC. This translates into CAWSVGTSAPHEQFF. V and J are TRBV30 and TRBJ2-1; 10 nucleotides match TRBD2. V gave up 0 bases and J gave up 8 bases; unmatched junction bases: 7. The length of the CDR3 is 15 residues. Germline V lookup: CDR1 GTSNPN, CDR2 SVGIG (reference sequence). The full variable domain, in which reference TRBV30 and TRBJ2-1 provide the parts outside the CDR3, is SQTIHQWPATLVQPVGSPLSLECTVEGTSNPNLYWYRQAAGRGLQLLFYSVGIGQISSEVPQNLSASRPQDRQFILSSKKLLLSDSGFYLCAWSVGTSAPHEQFFGPGTRLTVL.